This T cell receptor (beta chain) was obtained from a study of blood T cells in healthy people across ages. CDR1 is DFQATT, CDR2 SNEGSKA, per germline (reference sequence). CDR3 length: 18 residues. The V and J ends lost 6 bases and 2 bases respectively, with 27 bases between them. This clonotype was seen a handful of times. A second PCR, run for roughly 7 to 12 cycles, used a sample-barcoded 5' primer plus a J-beta primer mix. The template-switch adaptor was a 5' adaptor with 12 random nucleotides. It tagged each cDNA molecule. MiXCR was run by TCRdb on the 5' RACE reads, yielding one entry per CDR3 protein. The repertoire holds 1.8 million or so distinct CDR3 sequences, with roughly 43% as singletons.

The chain uses TRBV20-1 and TRBJ2-3, with D perhaps TRBD2 (7 bases). The clonotype comes from a human donor in good health. Input material: blood. The CDR3 loop is CSAAVVAGANIVTDTQYF. The CDR3 DNA sequence: TGCAGTGCCGCGGTGGTGGCGGGGGCCAACATCGTCACAGATACGCAGTATTTT.